These T cell receptor beta chains were read from a single sample in a study of T cell responses to AZD1222 COVID-19 vaccine. TCRdb's copy holds only in-frame clones and misses some; the assay was immunoSEQ multiplex PCR. The profile covers tens of thousands of clones, with 90% appearing a single time and about 3% taken by the ten largest. The specimen was peripheral blood, collected on day 0 of AZD1222 vaccination. These receptors came from an adult in good health. Each CDR3 is given with its conserved first and last residue. The D gene is left open where the match is weak. The size entry is marked missing in some rows and otherwise reads once, few, many or a size class.

length	V	J	size	D	DNA	CDR3
13	TRBV11-2	TRBJ1-1	-	-	TGTGCCAGCAGCTTAGGGGTGGGGTCTGAAGCTTTCTTT	CASSLGVGSEAFF
15	TRBV28	TRBJ1-4	-	TRBD1	TGTGCCAGCAGTTCAAGGGACAGGGGGAATGAAAAACTGTTTTTT	CASSSRDRGNEKLFF
16	TRBV4-1	TRBJ1-6	-	TRBD1	TGCGCCAGCAGCCAAGCGACAGGGGCAAGAAATTCACCCCTCCACTTT	CASSQATGARNSPLHF
12	TRBV29-1	TRBJ2-2	-	-	TGCAGCGTTGAGTGGCCCACCGGGGAGCTGTTTTTT	CSVEWPTGELFF
12	TRBV3-1/TRBV3-2	TRBJ1-3	once	-	TGTGCCAGCAGCCACGACATTTCAGTCGTATATTTT	CASSHDISVVYF
13	TRBV27	TRBJ2-2	once	TRBD1	TGTGCCAGCAGCAAGGGGGCGGCCGGGGAGCTGTTTTTT	CASSKGAAGELFF
15	TRBV6-5	TRBJ2-2	-	TRBD1	TGTGCCAGCAGTTACGAGGGGGCCGGCACCGGGGAGCTGTTTTTT	CASSYEGAGTGELFF
15	TRBV9	TRBJ2-5	-	-	TGTGCCAGCAGCGTAGTCGGCGGATTCCAAGAGACCCAGTACTTC	CASSVVGGFQETQYF
15	TRBV14	TRBJ2-2	-	TRBD1	TGTGCCAGCAGCCCCGGGACAGGGGGCACCGGGGAGCTGTTTTTT	CASSPGTGGTGELFF
11	TRBV18	TRBJ1-2	few	-	TGTGCCAGCTCACCTTCCAATGGCTACACCTTC	CASSPSNGYTF
13	TRBV29-1	TRBJ1-1	-	-	TGCAGCGTTGGGAGGCGATCGAACACTGAAGCTTTCTTT	CSVGRRSNTEAFF
15	TRBV5-1	TRBJ2-5	-	TRBD2	TGCGCCAGCAGCGTTGGGACTAGCGGGGGCGAGACCCAGTACTTC	CASSVGTSGGETQYF
14	TRBV7-9	TRBJ2-7	-	-	TGTGCCAGCAGCTTAGGTGGTGGGACACACGAGCAGTACTTC	CASSLGGGTHEQYF
14	TRBV27	TRBJ2-4	once	-	TGTGCCAGCAGTACAGGGCTAGCCAAAAACATTCAGTACTTC	CASSTGLAKNIQYF
15	TRBV3-1/TRBV3-2	TRBJ1-2	-	TRBD1	TGTGCCAGCAGCCAACGACAGGGGTGGGACTATGGCTACACCTTC	CASSQRQGWDYGYTF
16	TRBV27	TRBJ1-2	-	-	TGTGCCAGCAGTTTATCCTGGCAGAATCTTAACTATGGCTACACCTTC	CASSLSWQNLNYGYTF
11	TRBV6-6	TRBJ1-1	-	-	TGTGCCAGCAGTTACTCCGGAATCGGGGTCTTT	CASSYSGIGVF
13	TRBV2	TRBJ2-7	-	TRBD1	TGTGCCAGCAAGCGACAGGGCCCCTTCGAGCAGTACTTC	CASKRQGPFEQYF
14	TRBV30	TRBJ2-3	-	-	TGTGCCTGGCGCCTTAGGGGGGGAGGAGATACGCAGTATTTT	CAWRLRGGGDTQYF
13	TRBV6-2/TRBV6-3	TRBJ2-7	-	-	TGTGCCAGCAGTCGTGGCCTTGATTACGAGCAGTACTTC	CASSRGLDYEQYF
12	TRBV27	TRBJ1-1	-	-	TGTGCCAGCAGTTCAGCGACGGATGAAGCTTTCTTT	CASSSATDEAFF
14	TRBV3-1/TRBV3-2	TRBJ1-2	-	-	TGTGCCAGCAGCCAACTCGGGGCTAACTATGGCTACACCTTC	CASSQLGANYGYTF
11	TRBV7-9	TRBJ1-1	-	-	TGTGCCAGCAGCTACGAGACTGAAGCTTTCTTT	CASSYETEAFF
15	TRBV27	TRBJ2-2	-	TRBD1	TGTGCCAGTAGCGCAGGGACAGGGAACACCGGGGAGCTGTTTTTT	CASSAGTGNTGELFF
15	TRBV27	TRBJ2-1	-	-	TGTGCCAGCAGTGACAGATCAAGGGCCCACAATGAGCAGTTCTTC	CASSDRSRAHNEQFF
16	TRBV5-1	TRBJ1-1	few	-	TGCGCCAGCAGCTCCGGGGAGGGAGGCATGAACACTGAAGCTTTCTTT	CASSSGEGGMNTEAFF
14	TRBV2	TRBJ2-2	few	-	TGTGCCAGCAGCAGGACACAGAACACCGGGGAGCTGTTTTTT	CASSRTQNTGELFF
15	TRBV27	TRBJ1-4	-	-	TGTGCCAGCAGTTCTATCGGGGGAGCCGATGAAAAACTGTTTTTT	CASSSIGGADEKLFF
17	TRBV19	TRBJ1-4	-	-	TGTGCCAGTAGTTCGACTGTTGGGAGACTCCTTAATGAAAAACTGTTTTTT	CASSSTVGRLLNEKLFF
13	TRBV27	TRBJ2-1	-	-	TGTGCCAGCAGTTTATCGGCAGGGTACGAGCAGTTCTTC	CASSLSAGYEQFF
14	TRBV18	TRBJ1-6	-	TRBD1	TGTGCCAGCTCTCCGGGACAGGGGAATTCACCCCTCCACTTT	CASSPGQGNSPLHF
12	TRBV7-6	TRBJ2-7	-	-	TGTGCCAGCAGCCTCGTCGGAAACGAGCAGTACTTC	CASSLVGNEQYF
15	TRBV6-6	TRBJ2-2	-	-	TGTGCCAGCAGTTACAGAAAAGCGAACACCGGGGAGCTGTTTTTT	CASSYRKANTGELFF
15	TRBV24-1	TRBJ2-7	once	-	TGTGCCACCAGTGGGGGGAAGGTGATACTGGGGGAGCAGTACTTC	CATSGGKVILGEQYF
17	TRBV10-3	TRBJ1-5	-	-	TGTGCCATCAGTGCTGGACACTCTGAAAATCCCTATCAGCCCCAGCATTTT	CAISAGHSENPYQPQHF
12	TRBV14	TRBJ2-7	-	-	TGTGCCAGCAGCCCCACCTATCACGAGCAGTACTTC	CASSPTYHEQYF
14	TRBV15	TRBJ1-4	-	-	TGTGCCACCAGCAGTTGGGGGGTGGATGAAAAACTGTTTTTT	CATSSWGVDEKLFF
15	TRBV7-9	TRBJ1-4	-	TRBD1	TGTGCCAGCAGCTTAGAGGGACAGGGATATGAAAAACTGTTTTTT	CASSLEGQGYEKLFF
16	TRBV18	TRBJ2-7	-	TRBD2	TGTGCCAGCTCACCTAGCCTGGCGGGAGGATCCTACGAGCAGTACTTC	CASSPSLAGGSYEQYF
14	TRBV29-1	TRBJ2-1	-	-	TGCAGCGTTGAAGGGACCGCAGATGGCAATGAGCAGTTCTTC	CSVEGTADGNEQFF
15	TRBV7-2	TRBJ1-1	-	-	TGTGCCAGCAGCTTAGCTCCAGATATGAACACTGAAGCTTTCTTT	CASSLAPDMNTEAFF
15	TRBV6-5	TRBJ2-1	-	TRBD1	TGTGCCAGCAGACGCGGGACAGGGCGCTACAATGAGCAGTTCTTC	CASRRGTGRYNEQFF
13	TRBV5-8	TRBJ1-1	-	-	TGTGCCAGCAGCTTGGCGGTGAACACTGAAGCTTTCTTT	CASSLAVNTEAFF
13	TRBV27	TRBJ2-7	many	-	TGTGCCAGCAAGGACCCGTCTTCCTACGAGCAGTACTTC	CASKDPSSYEQYF
14	TRBV5-4	TRBJ1-2	-	-	TGTGCCAGCAGGGACGGGGAGGGGATCTATGGCTACACCTTC	CASRDGEGIYGYTF
15	TRBV24-1	TRBJ1-4	-	-	TGTGCCACCAGTGAGCGGGGAGAGCCTTTAGCAGAACTGTTTTTT	CATSERGEPLAELFF
13	TRBV6-5	TRBJ2-1	once	-	TGTGCCAGCAGAAGTGTCTCCTACAATGAGCAGTTCTTC	CASRSVSYNEQFF
14	TRBV27	TRBJ1-1	-	-	TGTGCCAGCAGTTTGGGTTCACAGAACACTGAAGCTTTCTTT	CASSLGSQNTEAFF
13	TRBV29-1	TRBJ1-2	-	-	TGCAGCGTTGGTGGGGACGGATTATGGGGCTACACCTTC	CSVGGDGLWGYTF
16	TRBV9	TRBJ2-7	-	TRBD1	TGTGCCAGCAGCGTAGGGGCCGGGACAGGGTCCTACGAGCAGTACTTC	CASSVGAGTGSYEQYF
13	TRBV18	TRBJ1-5	-	-	TGTGCCAGCTCACTCGGGGGGGATCAGCCCCAGCATTTT	CASSLGGDQPQHF
14	TRBV6-2/TRBV6-3	TRBJ2-1	-	-	TGTGCCAGCAGTTACCTAGCCCGGGGGAATGAGCAGTTCTTC	CASSYLARGNEQFF
14	TRBV27	TRBJ2-1	once	-	TGTGCCAGCAGTTTAGTTAGCTCCTACAATGAGCAGTTCTTC	CASSLVSSYNEQFF